This T cell receptor (beta chain) is drawn from a study of molecular identifiers for immune sequencing clone quantification. V lost 4 bases and J lost 4, with 12 bases in between. The CDR3 length is 14 residues. CDR1 and CDR2 from the germline V gene are SEHNR and FQNEAQ (reference sequence). MiXCR was run by TCRdb on the PCR reads, yielding one entry per CDR3 protein. The sample holds hundreds of thousands of distinct CDR3 sequences, over 20% seen once. There are many counts of this clonotype. This chain connects TRBV7-9 to TRBJ2-3, with D unresolved. The origin of this receptor is a human donor in good health. Some libraries in this study had Jurkat cell RNA spiked in. The sample comprised naive CD8+ T cells from blood, with Jurkat cell RNA spiked in. This sample's subset: FACS-sorted CD8+CD4-CCR7+CD45RA+ naive T cells. CDR3 sequence (DNA): TGTGCCAGCAGCTCCCCCTCACTGCCAGATACGCAGTATTTT. Translating gives CASSSPSLPDTQYF.